These T cell receptor beta chains were read from a single sample in a study of blood T cell repertoires in COVID-19. The table came from immunoSEQ multiplex PCR; TCRdb's copy has only in-frame clones and leaves some out. The table has some 300,000 clones, over 90% seen once. Material for sequencing was PBMCs or T cells enriched from blood (not recorded which). All receptors derive from a woman aged 25 to 39 who had been exposed to COVID-19. CDR3s include the opening cysteine and the closing phenylalanine or tryptophan. D genes are given only for firm matches. Size is omitted from some rows. Given values are once, few, many or a class for expanded clones.

size: NA; J: TRBJ1-4; D: TRBD1; V: TRBV6-2/TRBV6-3; DNA: TGTGCCAGCAGTTACACGACAGGGCCGAATGAAAAACTGTTTTTT; CDR3: CASSYTTGPNEKLFF
size: once; J: TRBJ2-5; D: TRBD1; V: TRBV5-1; DNA: TGCGCCAGCAGCCCGTCAGGGGGCTCCCGAGAGACCCAGTACTTC; CDR3: CASSPSGGSRETQYF
size: NA; J: TRBJ1-6; D: NA; V: TRBV21-1; DNA: TGTGCCAGCAGAGAAGGGGGAGGGAGCTCCTATAATTCACCCCTCCACTTT; CDR3: CASREGGGSSYNSPLHF
size: NA; J: TRBJ2-2; D: NA; V: TRBV19; DNA: TGTGCCAGTAGTATTAAGGGGTGGGTCGCCGGGGAGCTGTTTTTT; CDR3: CASSIKGWVAGELFF
size: NA; J: TRBJ2-1; D: TRBD2; V: TRBV10-3; DNA: TGTGCCATCCGCACTAGCGGGTACAATGAGCAGTTCTTC; CDR3: CAIRTSGYNEQFF
size: NA; J: TRBJ2-1; D: NA; V: TRBV12-3/TRBV12-4; DNA: TGTGCCAGCAGCCGCGACTACAATGAGCAGTTCTTC; CDR3: CASSRDYNEQFF
size: NA; J: TRBJ2-7; D: NA; V: TRBV30; DNA: TGTGCCTGGATGACGACTCCCTACGAGCAGTACTTC; CDR3: CAWMTTPYEQYF
size: NA; J: TRBJ1-1; D: NA; V: TRBV18; DNA: TGTGCCAGCTCACTTCTCGGGGGGCGGACTGAAGCTTTCTTT; CDR3: CASSLLGGRTEAFF
size: NA; J: TRBJ2-1; D: NA; V: TRBV19; DNA: TGTGCCAGTAGTATAGGGGGGACACACTACAATGAGCAGTTCTTC; CDR3: CASSIGGTHYNEQFF
size: NA; J: TRBJ2-3; D: NA; V: TRBV18; DNA: TGTGCCAGCTCACCAGCGGGCCCCACAGATACGCAGTATTTT; CDR3: CASSPAGPTDTQYF
size: NA; J: TRBJ1-1; D: TRBD1; V: TRBV10-2; DNA: TGCGCCAGCAGACTCGGGACAGGGGACACTGAAGCTTTCTTT; CDR3: CASRLGTGDTEAFF
size: NA; J: TRBJ2-5; D: NA; V: TRBV19; DNA: TGTGCCAGTAGTATTGACCTGGAGGAGACCCAGTACTTC; CDR3: CASSIDLEETQYF
size: NA; J: TRBJ1-2; D: NA; V: TRBV25-1; DNA: TGTGCCAGCAGTGTAGAGGAAGGCTATGGCTACACCTTC; CDR3: CASSVEEGYGYTF
size: NA; J: TRBJ2-1; D: NA; V: TRBV6-1; DNA: TGTGCCAGCAGTGAGGGAGGGGGGGGTTGGAATGAGCAGTTCTTC; CDR3: CASSEGGGGWNEQFF
size: NA; J: TRBJ2-3; D: NA; V: TRBV7-3; DNA: TGTGCCAGCAGCACTACTAGTTCTAGCACAGATACGCAGTATTTT; CDR3: CASSTTSSSTDTQYF
size: NA; J: TRBJ2-3; D: TRBD1; V: TRBV19; DNA: TGTGCCAGTAGTACACGGGGACAGGGCATGCAGTATTTT; CDR3: CASSTRGQGMQYF
size: NA; J: TRBJ1-1; D: TRBD1; V: TRBV5-1; DNA: TGCGCCAGCAGCTGGGGGGACAGGGAGGACACTGAAGCTTTCTTT; CDR3: CASSWGDREDTEAFF
size: NA; J: TRBJ1-1; D: NA; V: TRBV7-8; DNA: TGTGCCAGCAGCCACCCCCTAATGAACACTGAAGCTTTCTTT; CDR3: CASSHPLMNTEAFF
size: NA; J: TRBJ2-1; D: NA; V: TRBV6-1; DNA: TGTGCCAGCAGTGAATCCCCCTTAGCCTACGCCCATGAGCAGTTCTTC; CDR3: CASSESPLAYAHEQFF
size: NA; J: TRBJ2-1; D: TRBD2; V: TRBV27; DNA: TGTGCCAGCAGACCGGAATCAGCGGGGGGCGATCACGAGCAGTTCTTC; CDR3: CASRPESAGGDHEQFF
size: NA; J: TRBJ1-1; D: TRBD1; V: TRBV10-2; DNA: TGCGCCAGCAGGACAGGGGGCGGGACTGAAGCTTTCTTT; CDR3: CASRTGGGTEAFF
size: few; J: TRBJ2-5; D: NA; V: TRBV7-8; DNA: TGTGCCAGCAGCTTAGGACTAGGCGGAGAGACCCAGTACTTC; CDR3: CASSLGLGGETQYF
size: NA; J: TRBJ2-7; D: NA; V: TRBV28; DNA: TGTGCCAGCAGTCAAGGAGGGGACTACGAGCAGTACTTC; CDR3: CASSQGGDYEQYF
size: NA; J: TRBJ2-3; D: NA; V: TRBV19; DNA: TGTGCCAGTAGTATAGATCGAAAGCTGAGGGCAGATACGCAGTATTTT; CDR3: CASSIDRKLRADTQYF
size: NA; J: TRBJ1-2; D: TRBD1; V: TRBV3-1/TRBV3-2; DNA: TGTGCCAGCAGCCCTCAGGGGGCGAGGTACTATGGCTACACCTTC; CDR3: CASSPQGARYYGYTF
size: NA; J: TRBJ1-2; D: TRBD1; V: TRBV29-1; DNA: TGCAGCGTTGAAAGGGGGCAGGGTGGCTATGGCTACACCTTC; CDR3: CSVERGQGGYGYTF
size: NA; J: TRBJ2-5; D: NA; V: TRBV30; DNA: TGTGCCTGGAGTTCGAATGGGGCGGTGAGGGAGACCCAGTACTTC; CDR3: CAWSSNGAVRETQYF
size: NA; J: TRBJ2-2; D: NA; V: TRBV4-2; DNA: TGTGCCAGCAGCCAGGAGAGTGCGAACACCGGGGAGCTGTTTTTT; CDR3: CASSQESANTGELFF
size: few; J: TRBJ2-5; D: NA; V: TRBV2; DNA: TGTGCCAGCAGTGTAGGCAGAGGAGAGACCCAGTACTTC; CDR3: CASSVGRGETQYF
size: NA; J: TRBJ1-1; D: NA; V: TRBV3-1/TRBV3-2; DNA: TGTGCCAGCAGCCAAGTGCAGGGAAACACTGAAGCTTTCTTT; CDR3: CASSQVQGNTEAFF
size: NA; J: TRBJ2-7; D: TRBD1; V: TRBV10-3; DNA: TGTGCCATCAGTCAGACAGGGGGAGGCTACGAGCAGTACTTC; CDR3: CAISQTGGGYEQYF
size: NA; J: TRBJ1-6; D: NA; V: TRBV30; DNA: TGTGCCGGGGGCCGGGGAACACCCCTCCACTTT; CDR3: CAGGRGTPLHF
size: once; J: TRBJ1-2; D: NA; V: TRBV29-1; DNA: TGCAGCGTTGGGGCCGAGGGTGGCTACACCTTC; CDR3: CSVGAEGGYTF
size: NA; J: TRBJ1-6; D: NA; V: TRBV10-3; DNA: TGTGCCATCAGTGCCAACGGGGAGGTTGGTGAAGATTCACCCCTCCACTTT; CDR3: CAISANGEVGEDSPLHF
size: NA; J: TRBJ1-2; D: NA; V: TRBV3-1/TRBV3-2; DNA: TGTGCCAGCAGCCAAGGCCCACAGGAAAGCTATGGCTACACCTTC; CDR3: CASSQGPQESYGYTF
size: once; J: TRBJ1-4; D: TRBD1; V: TRBV18; DNA: TGTGCCAGCTCACCTGGACAGGGGGCGTTTGGCTCTGAAAAACTGTTTTTT; CDR3: CASSPGQGAFGSEKLFF
size: NA; J: TRBJ1-1; D: TRBD1; V: TRBV5-1; DNA: TGCGCCAGCAGCTTGGAAACAGGGGTAGTTGAAGCTTTCTTT; CDR3: CASSLETGVVEAFF
size: NA; J: TRBJ2-7; D: NA; V: TRBV19; DNA: TGTGCTCCGACCCAGCGGAGGTCCTACGAGCAGTACTTC; CDR3: CAPTQRRSYEQYF
size: NA; J: TRBJ1-4; D: NA; V: TRBV6-5; DNA: TGTGCCAGCAGAGAGTTTTCGGGGGAGGTACTGTTTTTT; CDR3: CASREFSGEVLFF
size: NA; J: TRBJ1-2; D: NA; V: TRBV6-1; DNA: TGTGCCAGCAGTGAAAGGGGGGGATCTAACTATGGCTACACCTTC; CDR3: CASSERGGSNYGYTF
size: NA; J: TRBJ1-2; D: NA; V: TRBV9; DNA: TGTGCCAGCAGCGCTAACAGTCACTATGGCTACACCTTC; CDR3: CASSANSHYGYTF
size: NA; J: TRBJ2-7; D: NA; V: TRBV10-3; DNA: TGTGCCATCATGGCAGGGATACCTTCCTACGAGCAGTACTTC; CDR3: CAIMAGIPSYEQYF
size: NA; J: TRBJ2-6; D: NA; V: TRBV2; DNA: TGTGCCAGCAGCGCGGCTGTGTTGGCCAACGTCCTGACTTTC; CDR3: CASSAAVLANVLTF
size: NA; J: TRBJ2-2; D: TRBD2; V: TRBV7-6; DNA: TGTGCCAGCAGCCGCACTAGCGGGTGGAACACCGGGGAGCTGTTTTTT; CDR3: CASSRTSGWNTGELFF
size: NA; J: TRBJ1-6; D: NA; V: TRBV7-9; DNA: TGTGCCAGCAGCTTAGTGGGACATGATTATAATTCACCCCTCCACTTT; CDR3: CASSLVGHDYNSPLHF
size: NA; J: TRBJ1-6; D: NA; V: TRBV7-8; DNA: TGTGCCAGCAGTCCTGATCAGGTGCTCAATTCACCCCTCCACTTT; CDR3: CASSPDQVLNSPLHF
size: NA; J: TRBJ2-3; D: TRBD1; V: TRBV13; DNA: TGTGCCAGCAGCCTAACCTACAGGGGCGGTTTGGATACGCAGTATTTT; CDR3: CASSLTYRGGLDTQYF
size: NA; J: TRBJ1-1; D: NA; V: TRBV10-2; DNA: TGCGCCAGCAAACACAACACTGAAGCTTTCTTT; CDR3: CASKHNTEAFF
size: once; J: TRBJ1-1; D: NA; V: TRBV11-1; DNA: TGTGCCAGCAGCTTAGACGCAGGGGCGAGGACTGAAGCTTTCTTT; CDR3: CASSLDAGARTEAFF
size: NA; J: TRBJ1-5; D: NA; V: TRBV7-8; DNA: TGTGCCAGCAGAAGTTCGGTGCGAAATCAGCCCCAGCATTTT; CDR3: CASRSSVRNQPQHF
size: once; J: TRBJ2-1; D: TRBD2; V: TRBV6-4; DNA: TGTGCCAGCAGTCTCTCCGGGACTAGGCCGTACAATGAGCAGTTCTTC; CDR3: CASSLSGTRPYNEQFF
size: once; J: TRBJ2-2; D: NA; V: TRBV6-4; DNA: TGTGCCAGCAGTGACTCGAGTCGAGAAAACACCGGGGAGCTGTTTTTT; CDR3: CASSDSSRENTGELFF
size: NA; J: TRBJ2-7; D: NA; V: TRBV4-1; DNA: TGCGCCAGCAGCCAAGTTTATCCCTACGAGCAGTACTTC; CDR3: CASSQVYPYEQYF
size: NA; J: TRBJ2-7; D: TRBD2; V: TRBV3-1/TRBV3-2; DNA: TGTGCCAGCAGCCAAGACGGGCTAGCGGGGGGCCACGAGCAGTACTTC; CDR3: CASSQDGLAGGHEQYF
size: once; J: TRBJ2-5; D: NA; V: TRBV5-6; DNA: TGTGCCAGCAGCTCGTACCAAGAGACCCAGTACTTC; CDR3: CASSSYQETQYF
size: NA; J: TRBJ2-1; D: TRBD2; V: TRBV10-3; DNA: TGTGCCGTTAGCGGGGGGGGCTCCTACAATGAGCAGTTCTTC; CDR3: CAVSGGGSYNEQFF
size: NA; J: TRBJ2-3; D: NA; V: TRBV7-3; DNA: TGTGCCAGCAGCTCCCTTAGAGGGGGAGGGAAAAAGGCGGTTACAGATACGCAGTATTTT; CDR3: CASSSLRGGGKKAVTDTQYF